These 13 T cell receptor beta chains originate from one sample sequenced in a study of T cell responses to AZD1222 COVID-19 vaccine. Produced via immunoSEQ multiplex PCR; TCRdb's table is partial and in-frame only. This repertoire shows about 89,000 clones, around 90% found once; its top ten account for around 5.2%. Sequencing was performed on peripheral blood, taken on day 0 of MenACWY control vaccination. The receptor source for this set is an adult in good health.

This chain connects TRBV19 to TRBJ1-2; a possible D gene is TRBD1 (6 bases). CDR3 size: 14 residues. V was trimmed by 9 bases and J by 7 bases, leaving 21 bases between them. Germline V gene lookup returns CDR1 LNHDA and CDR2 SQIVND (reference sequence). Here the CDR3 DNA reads TGTGCCAGCAGAGAAGGGGGGGGCGCAGGTGGCTACACCTTC. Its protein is CASREGGGAGGYTF.

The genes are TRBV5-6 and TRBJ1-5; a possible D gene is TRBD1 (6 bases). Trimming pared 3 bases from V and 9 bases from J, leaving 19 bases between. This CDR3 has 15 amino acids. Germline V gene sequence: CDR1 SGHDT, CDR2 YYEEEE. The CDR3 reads CASSSSDRFMMPQHF. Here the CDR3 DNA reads TGTGCCAGCAGCTCGTCCGACAGGTTTATGATGCCCCAGCATTTT.

CDR3 region: CAIAQTTNEKLFF. The CDR3 region has the DNA TGTGCCATCGCTCAGACCACTAATGAAAAACTGTTTTTT. The chain joins TRBV10-3 to TRBJ1-4; D is undetermined. V shed 8 bases and J shed 2 bases, with 9 bases lying between them. CDR1 and CDR2 (germline): ENHRY, SYGVKD. The length of the CDR3 is 13 residues.

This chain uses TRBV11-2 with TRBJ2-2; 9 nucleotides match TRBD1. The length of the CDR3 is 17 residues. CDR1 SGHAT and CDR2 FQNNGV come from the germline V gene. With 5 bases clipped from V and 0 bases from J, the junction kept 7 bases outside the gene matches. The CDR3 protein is CASSNYRQGANTGELFF. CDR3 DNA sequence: TGTGCCAGCAGCAATTACCGACAGGGGGCGAACACCGGGGAGCTGTTTTTT.

In nucleotides, the CDR3 is TGTGCCAGCAGTTCAGGCTCCCAAGAGACCCAGTACTTC. The encoded protein is CASSSGSQETQYF. The chain joins TRBV12-3 or TRBV12-4 to TRBJ2-5, with D uncertain. V lost 4 bases, J lost 1 base, and 7 bases lay in between. The CDR3 sequence is 13 residues long.

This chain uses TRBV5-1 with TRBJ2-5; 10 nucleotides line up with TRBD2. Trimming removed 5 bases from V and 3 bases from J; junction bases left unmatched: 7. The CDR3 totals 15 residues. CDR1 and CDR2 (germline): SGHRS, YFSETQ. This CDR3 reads CASSGSGRLEETQYF. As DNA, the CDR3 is TGCGCCAGCAGTGGTAGCGGGAGGTTGGAAGAGACCCAGTACTTC.

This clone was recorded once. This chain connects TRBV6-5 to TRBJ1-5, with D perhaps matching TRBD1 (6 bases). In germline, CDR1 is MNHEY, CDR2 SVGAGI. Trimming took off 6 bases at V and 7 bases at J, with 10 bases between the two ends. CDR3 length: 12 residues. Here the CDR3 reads CASRDSLQPQHF. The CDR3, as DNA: TGTGCCAGCAGGGACAGTTTACAGCCCCAGCATTTT.

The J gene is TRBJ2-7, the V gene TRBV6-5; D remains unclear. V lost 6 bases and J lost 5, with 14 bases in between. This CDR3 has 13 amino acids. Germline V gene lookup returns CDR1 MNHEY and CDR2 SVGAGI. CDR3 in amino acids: CASRRPGVDEQYF. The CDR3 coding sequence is TGTGCCAGCAGAAGGCCGGGCGTTGACGAGCAGTACTTC.

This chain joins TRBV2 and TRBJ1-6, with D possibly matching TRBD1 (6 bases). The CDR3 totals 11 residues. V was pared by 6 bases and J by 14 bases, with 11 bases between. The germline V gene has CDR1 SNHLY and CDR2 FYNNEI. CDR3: CASSKEGALHF. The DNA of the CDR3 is TGTGCCAGCAGCAAGGAGGGGGCCCTCCACTTT.

For the CDR3, the DNA is TGTGCCAGCAACCTAGGAACCACAGATACGCAGTATTTT. This encodes CASNLGTTDTQYF. The chain joins TRBV2 to TRBJ2-3; no definite D call. The V gene's germline CDR1 is SNHLY and CDR2 FYNNEI. Trimming took off 7 bases at V and 2 bases at J, with 10 bases between the two ends. The CDR3 totals 13 residues.

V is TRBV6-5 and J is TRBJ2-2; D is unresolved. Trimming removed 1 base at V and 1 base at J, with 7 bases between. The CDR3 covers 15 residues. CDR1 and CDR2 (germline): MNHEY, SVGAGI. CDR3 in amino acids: CASSYFAENTGELFF. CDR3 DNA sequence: TGTGCCAGCAGTTACTTTGCGGAGAACACCGGGGAGCTGTTTTTT.

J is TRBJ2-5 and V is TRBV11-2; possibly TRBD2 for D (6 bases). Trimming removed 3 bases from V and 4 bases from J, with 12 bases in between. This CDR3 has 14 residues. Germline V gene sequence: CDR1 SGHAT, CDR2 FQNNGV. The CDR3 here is CASSFSLASETQYF. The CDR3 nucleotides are TGTGCCAGCAGCTTCTCACTAGCTTCAGAGACCCAGTACTTC. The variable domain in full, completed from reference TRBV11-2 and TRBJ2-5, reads EAGVAQSPRYKIIEKRQSVAFWCNPISGHATLYWYQQILGQGPKLLIQFQNNGVVDDSQLPKDRFSAERLKGVDSTLKIQPAKLEDSAVYLCASSFSLASETQYFGPGTRLLVL.

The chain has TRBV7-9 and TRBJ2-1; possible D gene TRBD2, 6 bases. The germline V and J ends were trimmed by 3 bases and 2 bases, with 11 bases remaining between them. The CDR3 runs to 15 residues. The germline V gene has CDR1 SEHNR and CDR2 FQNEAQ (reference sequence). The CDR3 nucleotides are TGTGCCAGCAGCTTCCAACTAGCCGCCTACAATGAGCAGTTCTTC. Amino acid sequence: CASSFQLAAYNEQFF.